The 19 T cell receptor beta chains listed next were all sequenced from one sample in a study of somatic mutations in cytotoxic T cells in rheumatoid arthritis. The table came from immunoSEQ multiplex PCR; TCRdb's copy has only in-frame clones and leaves some out. The sample yields 15,000 to 20,000 clones, nearly 80% seen once. The sequencing sample was made of CD8+ T cells sorted from blood. The source of these receptors is an adult with rheumatoid arthritis.

The genes are TRBV7-3 and TRBJ2-3, with 8 bases identical to TRBD2. The CDR3 spans 16 residues. The germline CDR1 and CDR2 sequences are SGHTA and FQGTGA. V lost 5 bases and J lost 5; bases outside the gene matches: 12. The CDR3 DNA reads as TGTGCCAGCAGCCATGGATTACGGGAGGGACAAGATACGCAGTATTTT. Translated, it gives CASSHGLREGQDTQYF.

CDR3 nucleotides: TGTGCCAGTAGTATTCCCATCGGAGCCAACAATGAGCAGTTCTTC. This gives the protein CASSIPIGANNEQFF. The chain employs TRBV19 and TRBJ2-1, with no clear D. The germline V and J ends were trimmed by 3 bases and 5 bases, with 14 bases remaining between them. From germline, CDR1 is LNHDA and CDR2 SQIVND (reference sequence). The CDR3 is 15 amino acids.

V usage is TRBV5-4 and J usage is TRBJ2-7; D unresolved. CDR1 SGHNT and CDR2 YYREEE come from the germline V gene (reference sequence). This CDR3 is 13 amino acids long. Trimming stripped 3 bases from V and 2 bases from J, with 9 bases between. CDR3 in amino acids: CASSYGFTYEQYF. The DNA of the CDR3 is TGTGCCAGCAGCTACGGGTTTACCTACGAGCAGTACTTC.

The chain couples TRBV5-8 to TRBJ2-7; the D is unclear. Looked up from germline, CDR1 is SGHTS and CDR2 is YDEGEE. This CDR3 spans 12 amino acids. V was shortened by 1 base and J by 1 base, with 3 bases between the two germline ends. The CDR3 loop is CASSLWSYEQYF. In DNA form, the CDR3 reads TGTGCCAGCAGCTTGTGGTCCTACGAGCAGTACTTC.

The gene calls are TRBV10-3 and TRBJ2-7; D not certain. Germline V gives CDR1 ENHRY, CDR2 SYGVKD. Deletions cut 3 bases from V and 1 base from J, with 7 bases between. The CDR3 is 13 residues long. This chain's CDR3 is CAISEAQSYEQYF. The CDR3 DNA follows: TGTGCCATCAGTGAAGCCCAGTCCTACGAGCAGTACTTC.

The chain uses TRBV6-6 and TRBJ2-5; D unclear. The germline gives CDR1 MNHNY, CDR2 SVGAGI (reference sequence). The V end was cut by 7 bases, the J end by 1 base, with 7 bases between. This CDR3 is built from 12 residues. This chain's CDR3 is CASKPFQETQYF. The CDR3 DNA is TGTGCCAGCAAACCGTTCCAAGAGACCCAGTACTTC.

This chain connects TRBV27 to TRBJ2-2; TRBD1 might be the D (6 bases). The V gene's germline CDR1 is MNHEY and CDR2 SMNVEV (reference sequence). The CDR3 sequence is 18 residues long. With 2 bases removed from V and 6 bases from J, the gap between germline ends came to 22 bases. The CDR3 spells CASSLNGYGEGVAGELFF. The CDR3 region has the DNA TGTGCCAGCAGTTTAAATGGTTACGGCGAGGGGGTTGCCGGGGAGCTGTTTTTT.

The J gene is TRBJ2-7, the V gene TRBV7-6; the match to TRBD2 covers 9 bases. The CDR3 loop spans 15 amino acids. CDR1 is SGHVS and CDR2 is FNYEAQ in the germline V gene. V was pared by 5 bases and J by 1 base, with 6 bases of the junction left unmatched. The CDR3 region has the DNA TGTGCCAGCAGCGCAGGAACTAGCGGGTCCTACGAGCAGTACTTC. This codes for CASSAGTSGSYEQYF.

The chain uses TRBV13 and TRBJ2-1, with a possible D match to TRBD2 (5 bases). Trimming removed 5 bases at V and 0 bases at J, with 14 bases between. From germline, CDR1 is PRHDT and CDR2 FYEKMQ (reference sequence). The CDR3 has 16 amino acids. The CDR3 nucleotides read TGTGCCAGCAGCCCGCAGACTGGGAGCTCCTACAATGAGCAGTTCTTC. It translates to CASSPQTGSSYNEQFF. Full variable domain (remainder filled in from reference TRBV13 and TRBJ2-1): AAGVIQSPRHLIKEKRETATLKCYPIPRHDTVYWYQQGPGQDPQFLISFYEKMQSDKGSIPDRFSAQQFSDYHSELNMSSLELGDSALYFCASSPQTGSSYNEQFFGPGTRLTVL.

The gene calls are TRBV28 and TRBJ2-7; possibly TRBD1 or TRBD2 for D (7 bases each). The CDR3 has 16 amino acids. The V and J ends lost 6 bases and 1 base respectively, with 19 bases between them. CDR1 and CDR2 (germline): MDHEN, SYDVKM. CDR3 sequence reads: CASRKGEGAKSYEQYF. The CDR3 coding sequence is TGTGCCAGCAGGAAGGGGGAGGGGGCGAAGTCCTACGAGCAGTACTTC.

In DNA form, the CDR3 reads TGTGCCAGTAGTATCTCGGGAGGGGCGCCCAATGAGCAGTTCTTC. Translating gives CASSISGGAPNEQFF. The gene calls are TRBV19 and TRBJ2-1; 8 bases are a match to TRBD2. CDR1 is LNHDA, CDR2 SQIVND, per germline (reference sequence). V lost 3 bases and J lost 6; bases outside the gene matches: 7. The CDR3 consists of 15 residues.

Within the sample, this clone is large. CDR3 sequence: CASSLDGYPDTQYF. The CDR3 DNA reads as TGTGCCAGCAGTTTAGACGGGTACCCAGATACGCAGTATTTT. V gene TRBV27 combines with J gene TRBJ2-3, with D uncertain. V lost 2 bases, J lost 4 bases, and 10 bases lay in between. This CDR3 comprises 14 residues. Per the germline V gene, CDR1 is MNHEY and CDR2 is SMNVEV (reference sequence).

This chain joins TRBV4-1 and TRBJ1-4; 11 positions match TRBD1. The trim removed 2 bases at V and 10 bases at J, leaving 12 bases unmatched. This CDR3 has 17 amino acids. Germline V gene data show CDR1 as MGHRA and CDR2 as YSYEKL. The CDR3 loop reads CASSQTLGQGEMRKLFF. As DNA, the CDR3 is TGCGCCAGCAGCCAAACCTTGGGACAGGGGGAGATGAGAAAACTGTTTTTT.

This clone was seen a few times. V gene TRBV7-9 combines with J gene TRBJ2-7; the match to TRBD2 covers 8 bases. The CDR3 has 13 residues. Trimming at V came to 3 bases and at J to 2 bases, leaving 0 bases not matched to a gene. Germline values: CDR1 SEHNR, CDR2 FQNEAQ (reference sequence). The CDR3 sequence: CASSFGGAYEQYF. CDR3 sequence (DNA): TGTGCCAGCAGCTTCGGGGGGGCCTACGAGCAGTACTTC.

The chain links TRBV6-1 to TRBJ2-1; D uncertain. The CDR3 has 16 residues. Germline V CDR1 and CDR2: MNHNS, SASEGT. V dropped 1 base and J dropped 4 bases, with 14 bases sitting between them. For the CDR3, the DNA is TGTGCCAGCAGTGAAGAAGGAGTTCAGCCATACAATGAGCAGTTCTTC. Translation: CASSEEGVQPYNEQFF.

The genes are TRBV28 and TRBJ1-4; D not certain. Germline lookup yields CDR1 MDHEN and CDR2 SYDVKM. V was clipped by 5 bases and J by 2 bases, with 18 bases between them. This CDR3 region has 17 residues. The CDR3 coding sequence is TGTGCCAGCAGTCCAAGGATCCCCGGGATTACTAATGAAAAACTGTTTTTT. This codes for CASSPRIPGITNEKLFF.

This clone was seen just once. This chain joins TRBV27 and TRBJ2-3; weak D call: TRBD2 (5 bases). Trimming shortened V by 4 bases and J by 4 bases, and 18 bases separated the two germline ends. Germline values: CDR1 MNHEY, CDR2 SMNVEV (reference sequence). The CDR3 extends over 16 amino acids. The CDR3 nucleotides read TGTGCCAGCAGTTCAGAGGGCCTTTCCAATGCAGATACGCAGTATTTT. Amino acid sequence: CASSSEGLSNADTQYF.

V is TRBV19 and J is TRBJ1-2; D call uncertain. From germline, CDR1 is LNHDA and CDR2 SQIVND (reference sequence). V gave up 1 base and J gave up 3 bases, with 15 bases separating them. The CDR3 consists of 16 residues. The CDR3 spells CASSIVSNLVDYGYTF. In nucleotides, the CDR3 is TGTGCCAGTAGTATAGTAAGTAACCTTGTGGACTATGGCTACACCTTC.

This clone was seen once. The CDR3 region has the DNA TGTGCCAGCAGCTTACGACAGGACTACGAGCAGTACTTC. This sequence encodes CASSLRQDYEQYF. The V call is TRBV11-3, the J call TRBJ2-7, with D maybe TRBD1 (6 bases). Germline V CDR1 and CDR2: SGHNT, YENEEA. Trimming pared 2 bases from V and 3 bases from J, leaving 8 bases between. The CDR3 is 13 residues long.